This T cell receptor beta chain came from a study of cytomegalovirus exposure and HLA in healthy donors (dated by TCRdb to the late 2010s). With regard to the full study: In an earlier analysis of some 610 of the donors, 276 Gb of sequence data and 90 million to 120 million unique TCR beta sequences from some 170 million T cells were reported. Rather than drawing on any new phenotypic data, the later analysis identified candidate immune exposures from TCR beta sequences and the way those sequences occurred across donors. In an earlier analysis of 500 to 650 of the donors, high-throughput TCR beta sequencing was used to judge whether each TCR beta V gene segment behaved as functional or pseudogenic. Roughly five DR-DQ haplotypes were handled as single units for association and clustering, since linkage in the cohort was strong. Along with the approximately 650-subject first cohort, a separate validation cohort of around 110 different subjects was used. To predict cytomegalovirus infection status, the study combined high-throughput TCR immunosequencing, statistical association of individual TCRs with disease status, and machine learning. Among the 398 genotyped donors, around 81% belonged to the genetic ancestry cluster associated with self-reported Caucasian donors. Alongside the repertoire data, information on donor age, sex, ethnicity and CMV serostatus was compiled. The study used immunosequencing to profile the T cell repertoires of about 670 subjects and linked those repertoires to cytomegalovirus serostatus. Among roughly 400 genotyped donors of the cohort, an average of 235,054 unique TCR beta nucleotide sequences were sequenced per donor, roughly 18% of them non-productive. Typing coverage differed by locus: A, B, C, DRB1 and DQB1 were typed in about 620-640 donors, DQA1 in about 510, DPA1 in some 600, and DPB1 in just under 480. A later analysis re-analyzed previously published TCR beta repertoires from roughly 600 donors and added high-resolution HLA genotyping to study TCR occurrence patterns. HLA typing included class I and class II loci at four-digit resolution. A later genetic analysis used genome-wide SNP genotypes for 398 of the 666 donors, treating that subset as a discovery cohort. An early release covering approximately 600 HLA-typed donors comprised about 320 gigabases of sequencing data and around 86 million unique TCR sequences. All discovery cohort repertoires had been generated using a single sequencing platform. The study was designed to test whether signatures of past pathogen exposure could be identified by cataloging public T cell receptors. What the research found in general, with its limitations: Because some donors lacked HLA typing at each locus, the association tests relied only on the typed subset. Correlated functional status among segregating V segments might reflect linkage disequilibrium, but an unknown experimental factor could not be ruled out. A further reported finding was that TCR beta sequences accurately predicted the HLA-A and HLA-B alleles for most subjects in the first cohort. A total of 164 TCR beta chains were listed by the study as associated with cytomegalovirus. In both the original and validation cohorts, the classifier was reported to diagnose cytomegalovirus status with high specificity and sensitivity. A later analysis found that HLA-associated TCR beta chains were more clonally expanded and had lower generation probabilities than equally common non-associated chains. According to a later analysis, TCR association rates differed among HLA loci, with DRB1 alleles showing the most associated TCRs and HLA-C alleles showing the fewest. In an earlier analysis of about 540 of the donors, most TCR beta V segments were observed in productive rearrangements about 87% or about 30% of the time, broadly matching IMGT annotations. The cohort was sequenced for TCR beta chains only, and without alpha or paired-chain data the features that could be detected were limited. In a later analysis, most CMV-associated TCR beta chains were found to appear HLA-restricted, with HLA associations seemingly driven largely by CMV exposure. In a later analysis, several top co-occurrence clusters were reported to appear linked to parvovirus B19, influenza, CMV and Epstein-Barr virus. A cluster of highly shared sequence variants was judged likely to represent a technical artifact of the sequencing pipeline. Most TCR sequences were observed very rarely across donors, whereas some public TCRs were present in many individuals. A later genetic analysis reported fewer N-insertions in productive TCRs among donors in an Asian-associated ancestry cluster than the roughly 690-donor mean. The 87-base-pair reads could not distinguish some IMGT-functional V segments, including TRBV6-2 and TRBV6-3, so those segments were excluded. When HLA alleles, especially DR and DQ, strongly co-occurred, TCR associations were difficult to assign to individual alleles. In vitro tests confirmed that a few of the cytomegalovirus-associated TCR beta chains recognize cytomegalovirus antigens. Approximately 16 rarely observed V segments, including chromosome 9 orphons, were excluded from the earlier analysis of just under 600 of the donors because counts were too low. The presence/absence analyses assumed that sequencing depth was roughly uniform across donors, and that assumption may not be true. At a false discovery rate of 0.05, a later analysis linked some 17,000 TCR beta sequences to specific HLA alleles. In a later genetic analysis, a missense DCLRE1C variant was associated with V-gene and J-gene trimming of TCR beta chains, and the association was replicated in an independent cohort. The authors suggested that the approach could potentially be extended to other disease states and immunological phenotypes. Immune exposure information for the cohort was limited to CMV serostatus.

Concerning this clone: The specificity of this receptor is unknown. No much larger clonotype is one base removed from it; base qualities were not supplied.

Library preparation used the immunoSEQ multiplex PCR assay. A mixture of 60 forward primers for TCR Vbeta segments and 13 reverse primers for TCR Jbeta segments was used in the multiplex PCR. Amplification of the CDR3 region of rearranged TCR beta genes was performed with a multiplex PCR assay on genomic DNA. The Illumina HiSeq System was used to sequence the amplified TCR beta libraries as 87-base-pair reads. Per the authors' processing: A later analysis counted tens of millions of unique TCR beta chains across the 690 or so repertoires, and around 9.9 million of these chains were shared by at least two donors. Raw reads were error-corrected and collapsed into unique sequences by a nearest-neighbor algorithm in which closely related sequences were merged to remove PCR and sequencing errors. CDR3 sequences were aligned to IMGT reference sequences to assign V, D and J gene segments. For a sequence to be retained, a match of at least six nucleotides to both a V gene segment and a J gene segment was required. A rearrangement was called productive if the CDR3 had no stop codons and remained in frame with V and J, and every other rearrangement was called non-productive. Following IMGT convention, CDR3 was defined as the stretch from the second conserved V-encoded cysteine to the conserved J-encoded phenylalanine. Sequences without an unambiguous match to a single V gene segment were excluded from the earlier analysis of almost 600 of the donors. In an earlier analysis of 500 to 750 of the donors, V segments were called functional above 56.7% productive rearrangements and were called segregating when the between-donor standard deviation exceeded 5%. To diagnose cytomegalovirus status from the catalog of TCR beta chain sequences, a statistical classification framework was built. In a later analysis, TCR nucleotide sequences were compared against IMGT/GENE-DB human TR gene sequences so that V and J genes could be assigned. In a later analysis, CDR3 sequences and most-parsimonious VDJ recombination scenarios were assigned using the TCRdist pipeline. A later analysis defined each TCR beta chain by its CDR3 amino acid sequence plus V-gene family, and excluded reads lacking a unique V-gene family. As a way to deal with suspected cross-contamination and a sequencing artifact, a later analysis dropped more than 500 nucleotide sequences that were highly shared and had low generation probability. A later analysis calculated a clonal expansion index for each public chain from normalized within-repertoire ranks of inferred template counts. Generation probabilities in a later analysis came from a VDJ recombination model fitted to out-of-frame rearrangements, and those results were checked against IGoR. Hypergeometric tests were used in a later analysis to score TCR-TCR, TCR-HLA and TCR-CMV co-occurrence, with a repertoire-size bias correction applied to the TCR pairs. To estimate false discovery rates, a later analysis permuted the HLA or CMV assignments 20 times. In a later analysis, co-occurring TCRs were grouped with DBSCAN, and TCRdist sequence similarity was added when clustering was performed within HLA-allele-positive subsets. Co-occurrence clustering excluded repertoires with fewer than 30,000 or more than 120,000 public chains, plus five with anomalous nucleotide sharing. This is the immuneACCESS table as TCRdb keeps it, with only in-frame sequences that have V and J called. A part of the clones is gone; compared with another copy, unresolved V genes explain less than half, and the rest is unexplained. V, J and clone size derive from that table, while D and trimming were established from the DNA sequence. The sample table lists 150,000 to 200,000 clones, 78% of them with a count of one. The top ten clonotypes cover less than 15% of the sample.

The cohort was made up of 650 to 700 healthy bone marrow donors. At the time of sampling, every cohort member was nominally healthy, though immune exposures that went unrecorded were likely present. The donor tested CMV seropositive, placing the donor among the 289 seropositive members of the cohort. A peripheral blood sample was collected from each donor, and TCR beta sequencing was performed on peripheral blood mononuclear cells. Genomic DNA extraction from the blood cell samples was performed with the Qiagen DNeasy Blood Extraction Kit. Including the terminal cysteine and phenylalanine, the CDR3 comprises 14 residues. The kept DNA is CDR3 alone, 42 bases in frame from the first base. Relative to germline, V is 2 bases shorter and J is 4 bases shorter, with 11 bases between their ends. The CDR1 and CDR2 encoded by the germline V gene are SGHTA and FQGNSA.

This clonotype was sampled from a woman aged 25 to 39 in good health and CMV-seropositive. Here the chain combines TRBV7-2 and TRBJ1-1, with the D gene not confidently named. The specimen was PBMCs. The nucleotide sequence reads TGTGCCAGCAGCTTAAACCCGAGGGTCACTGAAGCTTTCTTT. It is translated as CASSLNPRVTEAFF.